This T cell receptor beta chain was identified during a study of patients and donors after allogeneic stem cell transplantation. Looked up from germline, CDR1 is KGHSH and CDR2 is LQKENI. Trimming removed 0 bases from V and 5 bases from J, with 10 bases in between. The CDR3 runs to 14 residues. Using its own MiXCR run on the RT-PCR reads, TCRdb lists one record per CDR3 protein. Here the sample spans about 160,000 distinct CDR3 sequences, more than 20% being singletons. Sequenced input: blood, either unsorted or a sorted T cell fraction (not recorded which). The origin of this receptor is a human donor who was either an allogeneic HSCT recipient or a stem cell or donor lymphocyte infusion donor (not recorded which). It is not recorded whose cells these are; they may come from a transplant donor. J is TRBJ1-1 and V is TRBV18, with D uncertain. The CDR3 region is CASSPPLFRTEAFF. The CDR3 coding sequence is TGTGCCAGCTCACCACCCCTATTTCGAACTGAAGCTTTCTTT.